The T cell receptor beta chain described here comes from a study of OX40 agonist ivuxolimab in advanced cancers. Overall study: Intravenous ivuxolimab was administered to patients every 2 weeks at 0.01 to 10 mg/kg.

Regarding this clone: Its antigen remains unknown.

Profiling relied on immunoSEQ multiplex PCR, and the TCRdb table lists in-frame clones only, not all of them. Here the sample spans 15,000 to 20,000 clones, approximately 84% being singletons. General study findings and limits: Some nonresponders likewise displayed low normalized T-cell clonal expansion. Clonal expansion from baseline to week 6 occurred in both CD4+ and CD8+ T cells. CD4+ T cells averaged fewer expanded clones than CD8+ T cells.

Germline V gene data show CDR1 as SNHLY and CDR2 as FYNNEI. The V segment lost 6 bases and the J segment 0 bases; nucleotides outside the gene matches: 3. The CDR3 has 16 residues. This sample comprised CD4+ or CD8+ T cells sorted from blood, obtained in a trial of the OX40 agonist ivuxolimab. The TCR comes from an adult with an advanced solid tumor such as melanoma, head and neck, liver or kidney cancer. The chain joins TRBV2 to TRBJ1-5; 12 bases align to TRBD1. The CDR3 DNA reads as TGTGCCAGCAGAGGGACAGGGGGCTCTAGCAATCAGCCCCAGCATTTT. It specifies CASRGTGGSSNQPQHF.